Listed below are T cell receptor beta chains from one sample, sequenced in a study of T cells in Graves' hyperthyroidism and ophthalmopathy. TCRdb re-derived calls from the multiplex PCR reads in MiXCR, one entry per CDR3 protein. The repertoire has about 400,000 distinct CDR3 sequences, 15% of them found once; the top ten carry about 30%. The sample taken for sequencing was blood. These receptor sequences come from a woman under 40 with Graves' hyperthyroidism. CDR3s include the opening cysteine and the closing phenylalanine or tryptophan. A D gene is named only where the DNA matches it firmly. Not every row has a clone size; where given, it reads once, few, many or a size class.

V: TRBV5-1
J: TRBJ1-4
size: -
D: TRBD1
DNA: TGCGCCAGCAGCCCGGGCCGGACAGGGGGCACTGAAAAACTGTTTTTT
CDR3: CASSPGRTGGTEKLFF

V: TRBV27
J: TRBJ2-1
size: many
D: -
DNA: TGTGCCAGCAGCTCATGGGCCGGTCGCGACCTCTACAATGAGCAGTTCTTC
CDR3: CASSSWAGRDLYNEQFF

V: TRBV7-2
J: TRBJ2-7
size: -
D: -
DNA: TGTGCCAGCAGCTCCAGGGGATTAGCGGGCCCTATCTCCTACGAGCAGTACTTC
CDR3: CASSSRGLAGPISYEQYF

V: TRBV28
J: TRBJ2-5
size: many
D: TRBD1
DNA: TGTGCCAGCACCCTCACAGGGGAAGAGACCCAGTACTTC
CDR3: CASTLTGEETQYF

V: TRBV7-8
J: TRBJ1-2
size: many
D: -
DNA: TGTGCCAGCAGCCTCCAGCCCTCTATCGCCCACGGGGGTGGCTACACCTTC
CDR3: CASSLQPSIAHGGGYTF

V: TRBV7-2
J: TRBJ2-1
size: few
D: -
DNA: TGTGCCAGCAGCCAGGTAGGGGGGTTTGAGCAGTTCTTC
CDR3: CASSQVGGFEQFF

V: TRBV20-1
J: TRBJ1-2
size: -
D: -
DNA: TGCAGTGCTAGTGCCCCCCTCTATGGCTACACCTTC
CDR3: CSASAPLYGYTF

V: TRBV11-2
J: TRBJ1-1
size: -
D: -
DNA: TGTGCCAGCAGCTTAAGATTTGGGGTATCGAACACTGAAGCTTTCTTT
CDR3: CASSLRFGVSNTEAFF

V: TRBV7-9
J: TRBJ2-7
size: many
D: TRBD2
DNA: TGTGCCAGCAGTGATAGCGGGGTCAGCTCCTACGAGCAGTACTTC
CDR3: CASSDSGVSSYEQYF

V: TRBV4-1
J: TRBJ2-1
size: -
D: -
DNA: TGCGCCAGCAGCCAAGTCTGGATTAGCTACAATGAGCAGTTCTTC
CDR3: CASSQVWISYNEQFF

V: TRBV14
J: TRBJ2-7
size: -
D: -
DNA: TGTGCCAGCAGCCACTCAGGACAAATCCCAACCTACGAGCAGTACTTC
CDR3: CASSHSGQIPTYEQYF

V: TRBV5-1
J: TRBJ2-7
size: few
D: -
DNA: TGCGCCAGCAGCTTGGGTCTCCAGGGTAACTACGAGCAGTACTTC
CDR3: CASSLGLQGNYEQYF

V: TRBV20-1
J: TRBJ2-5
size: many
D: -
DNA: TGCAGTGCTAGAGATCTTCTAGCGAAAGAGACCCAGTACTTC
CDR3: CSARDLLAKETQYF

V: TRBV2
J: TRBJ2-7
size: many
D: -
DNA: TGTGCCAGCAGTACCGGGACTTTAGACTACGAGCAGTACTTC
CDR3: CASSTGTLDYEQYF

V: TRBV18
J: TRBJ2-1
size: few
D: TRBD1
DNA: TGTGCCAGCTCACCTGGGACAGGGGGCTCTGGTGAGCAGTTCTTC
CDR3: CASSPGTGGSGEQFF

V: TRBV5-1
J: TRBJ2-1
size: few
D: -
DNA: TGCGCCAGCAGCTTGCGCAGGGGTCTCTACAATGAGCAGTTCTTC
CDR3: CASSLRRGLYNEQFF

V: TRBV20-1
J: TRBJ1-2
size: few
D: TRBD1
DNA: TGCAGTGCTTCCCAGGGACAGGGGGATGGCTACACCTTC
CDR3: CSASQGQGDGYTF

V: TRBV20-1
J: TRBJ2-7
size: many
D: -
DNA: TGCAGTGCCGCAGGACAAGCCCTTGTTTACGAGCAGTACTTC
CDR3: CSAAGQALVYEQYF

V: TRBV5-5
J: TRBJ2-1
size: many
D: TRBD2
DNA: TGTGCCAGCACCCCGGGACTAGCGGGAATTAATGAGCAGTTCTTC
CDR3: CASTPGLAGINEQFF

V: TRBV20-1
J: TRBJ2-7
size: -
D: TRBD1
DNA: TGCAGTGCACCCGACAGGGGGCAATTAGGGCAGTACTTC
CDR3: CSAPDRGQLGQYF

V: TRBV5-4
J: TRBJ2-3
size: many
D: TRBD1
DNA: TGTGCCAGCAGCTTGGGACCGGGACAGAACACAGATACGCAGTATTTT
CDR3: CASSLGPGQNTDTQYF

V: TRBV6-1
J: TRBJ1-2
size: -
D: TRBD1
DNA: TGTGCCAGCAAGACCGGGACAGGGGCTCGGGGCTACACCTTC
CDR3: CASKTGTGARGYTF

V: TRBV6-1
J: TRBJ2-1
size: few
D: -
DNA: TGTGCCAGCAGTCCTTACTCAAGGGGCGTCGGGAATGAGCAGTTCTTC
CDR3: CASSPYSRGVGNEQFF

V: TRBV7-2
J: TRBJ2-7
size: many
D: -
DNA: TGTGCCATCAGGGACTTGTACGAGCAGTACTTC
CDR3: CAIRDLYEQYF

V: TRBV2
J: TRBJ2-1
size: many
D: -
DNA: TGTGCCAGCATGGGTGAACTCTACAATGAGCAGTTCTTC
CDR3: CASMGELYNEQFF

V: TRBV11-3
J: TRBJ1-3
size: few
D: -
DNA: TGTGCCAGCAGCTCCCGGACGGCTGGAAACACCATATATTTT
CDR3: CASSSRTAGNTIYF

V: TRBV10-3
J: TRBJ1-1
size: -
D: -
DNA: TGTGCCATCAGCGCGGGGGAGAACACTGAAGCTTTCTTT
CDR3: CAISAGENTEAFF

V: TRBV20-1
J: TRBJ2-4
size: -
D: TRBD2
DNA: TGCAGTGCTAGATCAATCCGAGTCGGCCTAGCGGGACGAGGGAACATTCAGTACTTC
CDR3: CSARSIRVGLAGRGNIQYF

V: TRBV3-1
J: TRBJ2-1
size: many
D: -
DNA: TGTGCCAGCAGCCACAGGGACTCCTACAATGAGCAGTTCTTC
CDR3: CASSHRDSYNEQFF

V: TRBV7-9
J: TRBJ1-4
size: -
D: -
DNA: TGTGCCAGCAGCTCCTTGGGGAGCGGCCTCCACTCAACTAATGAAAAACTGTTTTTT
CDR3: CASSSLGSGLHSTNEKLFF

V: TRBV11-2
J: TRBJ2-5
size: many
D: -
DNA: TGTGCCAGCAGCCCCGGGGAGGGGGGAGAGACCCAGTACTTC
CDR3: CASSPGEGGETQYF

V: TRBV20-1
J: TRBJ1-5
size: few
D: -
DNA: TGCAGTGCTAGTTTTGGTACATCTTCGGTCAATCAGCCCCAGCATTTT
CDR3: CSASFGTSSVNQPQHF

V: TRBV12-3/TRBV12-4
J: TRBJ2-3
size: many
D: TRBD2
DNA: TGTGCCAGCAAATCGCGGGGTAGCGGGAGGGATACGCAGTATTTT
CDR3: CASKSRGSGRDTQYF

V: TRBV29-1
J: TRBJ1-2
size: -
D: -
DNA: TGCAGCGTTGGAATTAACTATGGCTACACCTTC
CDR3: CSVGINYGYTF

V: TRBV2
J: TRBJ1-1
size: many
D: -
DNA: TGTGCCAGCAGTACAGGACGGCAGAACACTGAAGCTTTCTTT
CDR3: CASSTGRQNTEAFF

V: TRBV4-1
J: TRBJ2-6
size: -
D: TRBD1
DNA: TGCGCCAGCAGCCAAGGAAGACAGGGGTGGGGAGCTGGGGCCAACGTCCTGACTTTC
CDR3: CASSQGRQGWGAGANVLTF

V: TRBV11-2
J: TRBJ1-6
size: -
D: -
DNA: TGTGCCAGCAGCCCCGTAGAGAATTCACCCCTCCACTTT
CDR3: CASSPVENSPLHF

V: TRBV5-1
J: TRBJ2-1
size: many
D: TRBD1
DNA: TGCGCCAGCAGCTCGGGCGCGGGACAGGGGGCGAATGAGCAGTTCTTC
CDR3: CASSSGAGQGANEQFF

V: TRBV20-1
J: TRBJ2-5
size: many
D: TRBD1
DNA: TGCAGTGCCATCGGGACAGGGGGCGAGACCCAGTACTTC
CDR3: CSAIGTGGETQYF

V: TRBV20-1
J: TRBJ2-7
size: few
D: -
DNA: TGCAGTGCTAGAGATCCGGTTCGGGAGAGCTACGAGCAGTACTTC
CDR3: CSARDPVRESYEQYF

V: TRBV5-5
J: TRBJ2-5
size: many
D: -
DNA: TGTGCCAGCAGCTTGAGGCACGGAGAGACCCAGTACTTC
CDR3: CASSLRHGETQYF